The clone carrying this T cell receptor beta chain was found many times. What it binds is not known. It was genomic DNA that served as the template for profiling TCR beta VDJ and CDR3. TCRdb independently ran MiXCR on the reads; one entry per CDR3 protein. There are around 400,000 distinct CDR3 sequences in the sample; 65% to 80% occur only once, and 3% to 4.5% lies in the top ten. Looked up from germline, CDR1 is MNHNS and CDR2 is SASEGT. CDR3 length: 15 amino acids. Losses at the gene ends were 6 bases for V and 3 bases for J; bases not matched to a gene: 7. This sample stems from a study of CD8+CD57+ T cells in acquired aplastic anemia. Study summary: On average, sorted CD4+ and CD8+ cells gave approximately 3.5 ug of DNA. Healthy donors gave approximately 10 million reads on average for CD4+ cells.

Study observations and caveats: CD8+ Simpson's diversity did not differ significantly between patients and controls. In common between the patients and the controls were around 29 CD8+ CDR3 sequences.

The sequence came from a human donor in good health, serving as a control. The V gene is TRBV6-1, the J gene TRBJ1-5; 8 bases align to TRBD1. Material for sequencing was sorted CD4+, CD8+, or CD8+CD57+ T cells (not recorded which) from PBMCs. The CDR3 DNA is TGTGCCAGCAGGCGTAGACAGGGGAACAATCAGCCCCAGCATTTT. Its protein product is CASRRRQGNNQPQHF.